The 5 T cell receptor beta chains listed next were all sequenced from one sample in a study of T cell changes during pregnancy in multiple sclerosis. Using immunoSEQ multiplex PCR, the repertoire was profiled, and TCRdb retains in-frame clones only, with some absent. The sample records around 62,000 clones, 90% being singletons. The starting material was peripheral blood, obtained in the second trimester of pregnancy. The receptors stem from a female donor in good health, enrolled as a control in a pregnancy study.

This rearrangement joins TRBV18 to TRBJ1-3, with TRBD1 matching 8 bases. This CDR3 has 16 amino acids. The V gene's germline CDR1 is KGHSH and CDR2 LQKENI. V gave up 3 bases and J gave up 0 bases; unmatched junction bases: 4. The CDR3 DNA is TGTGCCAGCTCACCCTCTCAGGGGGCCTCTGGAAACACCATATATTTT. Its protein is CASSPSQGASGNTIYF.

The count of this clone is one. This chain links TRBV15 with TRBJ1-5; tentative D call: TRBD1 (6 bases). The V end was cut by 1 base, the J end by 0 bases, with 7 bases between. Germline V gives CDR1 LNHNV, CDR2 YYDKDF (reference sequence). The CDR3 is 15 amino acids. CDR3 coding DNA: TGTGCCACCAGCAGAGTCAGGGGTAGCAATCAGCCCCAGCATTTT. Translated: CATSRVRGSNQPQHF.

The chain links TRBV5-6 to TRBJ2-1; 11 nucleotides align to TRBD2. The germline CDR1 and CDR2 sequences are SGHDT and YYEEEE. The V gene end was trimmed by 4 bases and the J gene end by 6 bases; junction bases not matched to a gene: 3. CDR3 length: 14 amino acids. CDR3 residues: CASSVAGGTNEQFF. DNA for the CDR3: TGTGCCAGCAGCGTAGCGGGAGGGACCAATGAGCAGTTCTTC.

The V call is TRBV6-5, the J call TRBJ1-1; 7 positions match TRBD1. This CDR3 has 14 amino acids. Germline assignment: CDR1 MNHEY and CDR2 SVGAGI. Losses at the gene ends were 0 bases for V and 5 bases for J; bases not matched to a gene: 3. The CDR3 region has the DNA TGTGCCAGCAGTTACTCCCACAGGGGAACTGAAGCTTTCTTT. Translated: CASSYSHRGTEAFF.

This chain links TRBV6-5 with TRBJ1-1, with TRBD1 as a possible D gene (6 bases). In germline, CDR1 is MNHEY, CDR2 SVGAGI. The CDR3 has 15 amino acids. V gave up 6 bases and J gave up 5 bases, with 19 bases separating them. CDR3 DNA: TGTGCCAGCAGCTTCTCACGGCAGGGGAGAACTGAAGCTTTCTTT. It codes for CASSFSRQGRTEAFF.